A single sample is the source of the 4 T cell receptor beta chains below, sequenced in a study of blood T cell repertoires in COVID-19. Using immunoSEQ multiplex PCR, the repertoire was profiled, and TCRdb retains in-frame clones only, with some absent. The sample carries about 290,000 clones, 85% to 90% recorded once. The specimen sequenced was peripheral blood. The receptors shown here come from a woman under 40 with COVID-19, enrolled during active disease.

The chain uses TRBV5-1 and TRBJ2-3, with 11 bases lining up with TRBD2. This CDR3 region has 15 residues. Germline CDR1 is SGHRS and CDR2 is YFSETQ. After removal of 2 bases from V and 6 bases from J, the junction contained 5 bases not matched to a gene. The CDR3 region is CASSLLAGAGDTQYF. The CDR3 bases are TGCGCCAGCAGCTTACTAGCGGGGGCAGGGGATACGCAGTATTTT.

This clone showed up just once. The genes are TRBV6-2 or TRBV6-3 and TRBJ1-6; a weak D match, TRBD1 (5 bases). Looked up from germline, CDR1 is MNHEY and CDR2 is SVGEGT. Trimming pared 4 bases from V and 6 bases from J, leaving 7 bases between. This CDR3 is 13 amino acids long. CDR3 nucleotides: TGTGCCAGCAGTTTGACAGCTAATTCACCCCTCCACTTT. It is translated as CASSLTANSPLHF.

This chain uses TRBV4-1 with TRBJ2-3, with 8 bases aligning to TRBD2. V gave up 4 bases and J gave up 4 bases; unmatched junction bases: 4. Germline values: CDR1 MGHRA, CDR2 YSYEKL. The CDR3 is 14 amino acids. The CDR3 here is CASSLGLDADTQYF. The CDR3 DNA reads TGCGCCAGCAGCCTGGGACTAGATGCAGATACGCAGTATTTT.

In DNA form, the CDR3 reads TGTGCCATCAGTGAGGGTGATCCCCATCAGGGCGAGCAGTACTTC. Amino acid sequence: CAISEGDPHQGEQYF. The V and J genes are TRBV10-3 and TRBJ2-7; weak D call: TRBD1 (5 bases). The CDR3 covers 15 residues. Trimming shortened V by 2 bases and J by 6 bases, and 17 bases separated the two germline ends. Per the germline V gene, CDR1 is ENHRY and CDR2 is SYGVKD.